These 20 T cell receptor beta chains were all obtained from the same sample, sequenced in a study of T cells in Graves' hyperthyroidism and ophthalmopathy. Amplification yielded TCR beta CDR3 regions, with RNA transcripts as the source. HTBI primers drove first-round RT-PCR of the TCR CDR3. Each CDR3 protein is one row after TCRdb ran MiXCR on the multiplex PCR reads. The table records tens of thousands of distinct CDR3 sequences, roughly 45% of them present only once. Sequenced: blood. The receptors originated from a woman younger than 45 with Graves' hyperthyroidism.

This clonotype counts as medium-sized. The chain employs TRBV20-1 and TRBJ2-5; D possibly matches TRBD1 or TRBD2 (6 bases each). The V end lost 4 bases, the J end lost 4 bases, and 13 bases lay between the germline ends. The germline V gene encodes CDR1 DFQATT and CDR2 SNEGSKA (reference sequence). There are 13 residues in the CDR3. CDR3: CSANKGEVETQYF. The CDR3 DNA reads TGCAGTGCTAATAAGGGGGAGGTAGAGACCCAGTACTTC.

This clonotype was recorded at least ten times. The gene calls are TRBV3-1 and TRBJ2-2; no definite D call. This CDR3 has 13 amino acids. The germline V gene encodes CDR1 LGHDT and CDR2 YNNKEL (reference sequence). The V end lost 2 bases, the J end lost 7 bases, and 8 bases lay between the germline ends. The CDR3 coding sequence is TGTGCCAGCAGCCAATTCAGGATCGGGGAGCTGTTTTTT. Translated, it gives CASSQFRIGELFF. Variable domain in full (rest from reference TRBV3-1 and TRBJ2-2): DTAVSQTPKYLVTQMGNDKSIKCEQNLGHDTMYWYKQDSKKFLKIMFSYNNKELIINETVPNRFSPKSPDKAHLNLHINSLELGDSAVYFCASSQFRIGELFFGEGSRLTVL.

The table lists this clonotype with many counts. The J gene is TRBJ2-3, the V gene TRBV27; possible D gene TRBD1, 6 bases. This CDR3 region has 13 residues. Trimming removed 4 bases at V and 3 bases at J, with 8 bases between. Germline CDR1 and CDR2: MNHEY and SMNVEV (reference sequence). CDR3 sequence: CASSSRGTDTQYF. For the CDR3, the DNA is TGTGCCAGCAGTTCCAGGGGTACAGATACGCAGTATTTT.

The chain couples TRBV7-2 to TRBJ2-1, with 11 nucleotides matching TRBD2. Looked up from germline, CDR1 is SGHTA and CDR2 is FQGNSA. The CDR3 has 14 amino acids. After removal of 5 bases from V and 9 bases from J, the junction contained 6 bases not matched to a gene. The CDR3 DNA reads as TGTGCCAGCAGCATTAGCGGGGGGGCCTTTGAGCAGTTCTTC. This translates into CASSISGGAFEQFF.

CDR3 in amino acids: CSARDPFSYNEQFF. CDR3 nucleotide sequence: TGCAGTGCTAGAGATCCGTTCTCCTACAATGAGCAGTTCTTC. The chain employs TRBV20-1 and TRBJ2-1; no clear D gene. The germline gives CDR1 DFQATT, CDR2 SNEGSKA (reference sequence). This CDR3 is 14 amino acids long. V was cut by 0 bases and J by 0 bases, with 6 bases left in between.

The chain recombines TRBV5-1 with TRBJ2-1; tentatively, D is TRBD1 or TRBD2 (5 bases each). The germline gives CDR1 SGHRS, CDR2 YFSETQ. The CDR3 consists of 18 residues. V lost 5 bases, J lost 4 bases, and 25 bases lay in between. The CDR3 nucleotides are TGCGCCAGCAGTCTTGACAGCCTCACCGGGGAGCTGTACAATGAGCAGTTCTTC. Amino acids: CASSLDSLTGELYNEQFF.

The chain has TRBV20-1 and TRBJ2-5; D is uncertain. Trimming took off 6 bases at V and 1 base at J, with 6 bases between the two ends. Germline V lookup: CDR1 DFQATT, CDR2 SNEGSKA (reference sequence). The CDR3 consists of 11 residues. The CDR3 nucleotides read TGCAGTGCAGGATGCCAAGAGACCCAGTACTTC. It codes for CSAGCQETQYF.

The chain uses TRBV20-1 and TRBJ2-6; 8 bases line up with TRBD1. The CDR3 has 16 residues. From germline, CDR1 is DFQATT and CDR2 SNEGSKA (reference sequence). V dropped 5 bases and J dropped 0; count of bases not matched to a gene: 6. The DNA for the CDR3 is TGCAGTGCTCCAAGACAGGGGAACTCTGGGGCCAACGTCCTGACTTTC. As protein: CSAPRQGNSGANVLTF.

This sequence joins TRBV7-8 and TRBJ2-1; D remains unclear. The V gene's germline CDR1 is SGHVS and CDR2 FQNEAQ. Trimming removed 4 bases at V and 10 bases at J, with 14 bases between. The CDR3 spans 13 residues. The CDR3 DNA reads as TGTGCCAGCAGCTCTCCCCCCTTGGGCGAGCAGTTCTTC. As protein: CASSSPPLGEQFF.

The V and J genes are TRBV29-1 and TRBJ2-7, with a tentative D call TRBD1 (6 bases). The CDR3 loop spans 15 amino acids. Trimming left V 6 bases short and J 2 bases short, with 20 bases between. Per germline, CDR1 SQVTM and CDR2 ANQGSEA. The CDR3 sequence is CSVVQGPGGTYEQYF. In DNA form, the CDR3 reads TGCAGCGTAGTGCAGGGGCCCGGCGGAACCTACGAGCAGTACTTC.

V is TRBV9 and J is TRBJ2-1; the D gene is possibly TRBD2 (6 bases). Between the trimmed V and J ends, which lost 3 bases and 7 bases, there was a span of 14 bases. The CDR3 extends over 14 amino acids. Looked up from germline, CDR1 is SGDLS and CDR2 is YYNGEE. CDR3 sequence: CASSDGGTRNEQFF. In DNA form, the CDR3 reads TGTGCCAGCAGCGATGGCGGGACGCGGAATGAGCAGTTCTTC.

About this clonotype: This clone may be a read error of a much larger clone one base away. The J gene is TRBJ2-2, the V gene TRBV28; either TRBD1 or TRBD2 may fit D (5 bases each). The germline gives CDR1 MDHEN, CDR2 SYDVKM. CDR3 length: 16 residues. CDR3 residues: CASSLSAGLATGEPFF. The CDR3 DNA is TGTGCCAGCAGTTTATCTGCAGGGTTGGCCACCGGGGAGCCGTTTTTT.

Points on this clonotype: This may be a read error, as it is one base from a much larger clone. The rearrangement uses TRBV30 and TRBJ2-1; D might be TRBD1 (5 bases). Germline values: CDR1 GTSNPN, CDR2 SVGIG (reference sequence). The V and J ends lost 1 base and 6 bases respectively, with 10 bases between them. CDR3 length: 13 amino acids. Here the CDR3 DNA reads TGTGCCTGGAGTGGACAAGGGGCCAATGAGCAGTTCTTC. Amino acid sequence: CAWSGQGANEQFF.

Note on this clonotype: A read error may account for a junction end that differs from germline. This chain links TRBV5-1 with TRBJ2-7; perhaps TRBD2 as D (5 bases). Germline lookup yields CDR1 SGHRS and CDR2 YFSETQ. This CDR3 contains 14 residues. The CDR3 region has the DNA TGCGCCGGCAGCTTGGGAGCACCCTCGGGGGAGCAGTACTTC. Its protein product is CAGSLGAPSGEQYF.

This clonotype is classed as medium-sized. This chain links TRBV2 with TRBJ2-2; tentatively, D is TRBD1 or TRBD2 (6 bases each). This CDR3 has 13 amino acids. V was cut by 5 bases and J by 7 bases, with 11 bases left in between. CDR1 is SNHLY, CDR2 FYNNEI, per germline. CDR3 amino acids: CASSPEGGGELFF. The CDR3 DNA reads as TGTGCCAGCAGTCCCGAGGGGGGCGGGGAGCTGTTTTTT.

The chain employs TRBV7-2 and TRBJ1-6; TRBD1 matches at 8 bases. From germline, CDR1 is SGHTA and CDR2 FQGNSA. V gave up 1 base and J gave up 9 bases; unmatched junction bases: 5. The CDR3 is made up of 15 amino acids. CDR3 protein: CASSLDPGGFSPLHF. In nucleotides, the CDR3 is TGTGCCAGCAGCTTAGATCCAGGGGGCTTTTCACCCCTCCACTTT.

The table lists this clonotype with many counts. The chain employs TRBV5-1 and TRBJ1-1; a weak D match, TRBD1 (6 bases). CDR1 SGHRS and CDR2 YFSETQ come from the germline V gene. V was shortened by 7 bases and J by 2 bases, with 18 bases between the two germline ends. This CDR3 has 15 residues. The CDR3 bases are TGCGCCAGCCAACCTAAGGGACAAATAAACACTGAAGCTTTCTTT. Translated: CASQPKGQINTEAFF.

The genes are TRBV9 and TRBJ2-7, with D possibly matching TRBD2 (6 bases). Germline V lookup: CDR1 SGDLS, CDR2 YYNGEE. V lost 0 bases and J lost 6, with 16 bases in between. This CDR3 region has 15 residues. The CDR3 sequence: CASSVGVSGMSEQYF. In DNA, the CDR3 is TGTGCCAGCAGCGTAGGGGTTAGCGGCATGAGCGAGCAGTACTTC.

The V gene is TRBV7-2, the J gene TRBJ1-4; D might be TRBD1 (6 bases). In germline, CDR1 is SGHTA, CDR2 FQGNSA. The CDR3 is made up of 15 amino acids. The ends were cut back, 1 base at V and 8 bases at J, with 14 bases in the middle. This CDR3 is CASSLEHRVGEKLFF. The CDR3 DNA reads as TGTGCCAGCAGCTTAGAGCACAGGGTAGGGGAAAAACTGTTTTTT.

V gene TRBV10-3 combines with J gene TRBJ1-2; D is possibly TRBD1 (5 bases). Germline CDR1 and CDR2: ENHRY and SYGVKD. The length of the CDR3 is 13 residues. Trimming removed 9 bases at V and 5 bases at J, with 16 bases between. In DNA form, the CDR3 reads TGTGCCATTGGTGACGAGCAGGGATATGGCTACACCTTC. Translation: CAIGDEQGYGYTF.